Presented here are 9 T cell receptor beta chains from one specimen sequenced in a study of blood T cell repertoires in COVID-19. Measured with immunoSEQ multiplex PCR; TCRdb has only the in-frame clones, and not every one. The sample yields 300,000 to 350,000 clones, approximately 86% seen once. Sequencing was done on a sample of PBMCs or T cells enriched from blood (not recorded which). These receptors all stem from a woman younger than 35 who had recovered from COVID-19.

In this sample, this clone turned up once. The J gene is TRBJ1-2, the V gene TRBV18, with a possible D match to TRBD1 (6 bases). Trimming removed 3 bases at V and 4 bases at J, with 18 bases between. CDR1 and CDR2 (germline): KGHSH, LQKENI. The CDR3 sequence is 16 residues long. The CDR3 here is CASSPPDGGRGYGYTF. Written as DNA, the CDR3 is TGTGCCAGCTCACCCCCCGACGGGGGGCGCGGCTATGGCTACACCTTC.

The rearrangement joins TRBV5-4 to TRBJ2-1; D possibly corresponds to TRBD2 (5 bases). The CDR3 covers 14 residues. Germline lookup yields CDR1 SGHNT and CDR2 YYREEE (reference sequence). The V gene lost 2 bases and the J gene lost 9 bases, with 15 bases spanning the gap. CDR3 residues: CASSFGRRGSEQFF. CDR3 DNA: TGTGCCAGCAGCTTCGGACGACGAGGGAGTGAGCAGTTCTTC.

J is TRBJ2-7 and V is TRBV5-5; 10 bases align to TRBD1. CDR1 and CDR2 from the germline V gene are SGHKS and YYEKEE (reference sequence). V dropped 0 bases and J dropped 3; count of bases not matched to a gene: 6. CDR3 length: 16 residues. The CDR3, as DNA: TGTGCCAGCAGCTTGGTCATATGGGACAGGGGCTACGAGCAGTACTTC. Its protein product is CASSLVIWDRGYEQYF.

This sequence joins TRBV10-3 and TRBJ1-1; D may be TRBD1 (5 bases). In germline, CDR1 is ENHRY, CDR2 SYGVKD. This CDR3 region has 14 residues. The V end was cut by 8 bases, the J end by 2 bases, with 15 bases between. For the CDR3, the DNA is TGTGCCATCGGTAGTTCAGGGCACAACACTGAAGCTTTCTTT. As protein: CAIGSSGHNTEAFF.

The genes are TRBV7-2 and TRBJ2-1; 9 bases match TRBD1. The CDR3 contains 14 residues. The J segment lost 9 bases and the V segment lost 7 bases, leaving 10 bases of the junction unmatched. Germline V gene sequence: CDR1 SGHTA, CDR2 FQGNSA. The CDR3 sequence: CASKRGQGYGEQFF. In nucleotides, the CDR3 is TGTGCCAGCAAGAGGGGACAGGGATATGGTGAGCAGTTCTTC.

This chain uses TRBV6-5 with TRBJ2-5; 12 bases map to TRBD2. The CDR3 is 16 residues long. Germline CDR1 reads MNHEY; CDR2 reads SVGAGI. V gave up 2 bases and J gave up 7 bases; unmatched junction bases: 8. CDR3 coding DNA: TGTGCCAGCAGTTACCTCGGACTAGCGGGACCGACGACCCAGTACTTC. Its protein product is CASSYLGLAGPTTQYF.

This chain joins TRBV11-3 and TRBJ1-6; perhaps TRBD1 as D (6 bases). The germline V gene encodes CDR1 SGHNT and CDR2 YENEEA. V was shortened by 2 bases and J by 11 bases, with 10 bases between the two germline ends. The CDR3 covers 13 residues. DNA for the CDR3: TGTGCCAGCAGCTTAAGGGACATGGCACCCCTCCACTTT. This codes for CASSLRDMAPLHF.

This chain connects TRBV18 to TRBJ2-7; 11 bases line up with TRBD2. Germline-derived CDR1 and CDR2 are KGHSH and LQKENI. The junction had 10 bases not matched to a gene; V was cut back by 1 base and J by 5 bases. This CDR3 comprises 17 residues. The CDR3 protein is CASSPRRVAGGLNEQYF. CDR3 DNA: TGTGCCAGCTCACCACGAAGGGTAGCGGGAGGGCTCAACGAGCAGTACTTC.

The chain carries TRBV11-2 and TRBJ2-7; D is perhaps TRBD1 (6 bases). CDR3 length: 14 residues. V dropped 1 base and J dropped 2 bases, with 9 bases sitting between them. CDR1 is SGHAT and CDR2 is FQNNGV in the germline V gene. The chain's CDR3 is CASSLGQVTYEQYF. The CDR3 nucleotides read TGTGCCAGCAGCTTAGGACAGGTGACCTACGAGCAGTACTTC.